A single sample is the source of the 28 T cell receptor beta chains below, sequenced in a study of T cells in Graves' hyperthyroidism and ophthalmopathy. The source material, RNA transcripts, was used to amplify TCR beta CDR3 regions. The HTBI primer set was used in a first-round RT-PCR of the TCR CDR3. TCRdb reanalysed the multiplex PCR reads using MiXCR and keeps one entry per CDR3 protein. The sample has approximately 640,000 distinct CDR3 sequences, 45% seen once. Sequencing was done on a sample of peripheral blood or thyroid tissue (not recorded which). Source of these receptors: an adult man with Graves' disease, either hyperthyroidism or ophthalmopathy (not recorded which).

This clonotype was observed many times. The chain couples TRBV10-2 to TRBJ1-6; D remains unclear. The germline V gene encodes CDR1 WSHSY and CDR2 SAAADI. This CDR3 comprises 13 residues. Deletions cut 2 bases from V and 9 bases from J, with 8 bases between. CDR3 loop: CASSEGRASPLHF. CDR3 sequence (DNA): TGCGCCAGCAGTGAGGGGAGGGCTTCACCCCTCCACTTT.

The chain links TRBV7-9 to TRBJ1-1; TRBD1 might be the D (5 bases). Germline V gene data show CDR1 as SEHNR and CDR2 as FQNEAQ (reference sequence). This CDR3 is 15 amino acids long. The V gene lost 3 bases and the J gene lost 4 bases, with 15 bases spanning the gap. In nucleotides, the CDR3 is TGTGCCAGCAGCTTGGCCGGGGGTTTGCGCACTGAAGCTTTCTTT. Encoded protein: CASSLAGGLRTEAFF.

This clonotype has at least ten counts. The chain joins TRBV20-1 to TRBJ1-1; D ambiguous. The CDR3 consists of 11 residues. Germline V gives CDR1 DFQATT, CDR2 SNEGSKA (reference sequence). The V end was cut by 2 bases, the J end by 8 bases, with 9 bases between. The CDR3 reads CSARTATEAFF. The CDR3 nucleotides read TGCAGTGCTAGAACAGCCACCGAAGCTTTCTTT.

The chain employs TRBV14 and TRBJ1-6; D is perhaps TRBD1 (6 bases). Per the germline V gene, CDR1 is SGHDN and CDR2 is FVKESK. CDR3 length equals 13 residues. Between the trimmed V and J ends, which lost 4 bases and 9 bases, there was a span of 10 bases. CDR3 loop: CASSPRTASPLHF. The CDR3 bases are TGTGCCAGCAGCCCTCGGACAGCTTCACCCCTCCACTTT.

The chain employs TRBV19 and TRBJ2-7; 7 nucleotides line up with TRBD1. Per germline, CDR1 LNHDA and CDR2 SQIVND (reference sequence). Trimming took 3 bases from V and 2 from J; bases not matched to a gene: 7. The CDR3 runs 15 residues. Here the CDR3 reads CASSITGQATYEQYF. CDR3 in DNA: TGTGCCAGTAGTATTACCGGACAGGCCACCTACGAGCAGTACTTC.

This clonotype occurred many times. The V and J genes are TRBV7-9 and TRBJ1-2; 7 nucleotides line up with TRBD1. V shed 5 bases, J shed 1 base, and the junction held 1 base outside the gene matches. Germline-derived CDR1 and CDR2 are SEHNR and FQNEAQ (reference sequence). The CDR3 loop spans 13 amino acids. CDR3 coding DNA: TGTGCCAGCAGCGGGGACAGTAACTATGGCTACACCTTC. Translation: CASSGDSNYGYTF.

This chain links TRBV19 with TRBJ1-1; D is unclear. Trimming removed 5 bases at V and 6 bases at J, with 13 bases between. Germline V gene data show CDR1 as LNHDA and CDR2 as SQIVND (reference sequence). This CDR3 has 13 amino acids. In nucleotides, the CDR3 is TGTGCCAGTAGTCCCTACGGAGGACCTGAAGCTTTCTTT. This codes for CASSPYGGPEAFF.

This clonotype occurred a few times. J is TRBJ1-5 and V is TRBV19; TRBD1 matches at 10 bases. The V gene's germline CDR1 is LNHDA and CDR2 SQIVND (reference sequence). The CDR3 is made up of 15 amino acids. V dropped 3 bases and J dropped 7; count of bases not matched to a gene: 6. In DNA form, the CDR3 reads TGTGCCAGTAGTATTGACAGGGGGCTGGGACAGCCCCAGCATTTT. As protein: CASSIDRGLGQPQHF.

Worth noting for this clonotype: A much more abundant neighbour one base away suggests this may be a read error. The chain uses TRBV2 and TRBJ1-5; the D gene is possibly TRBD1 (6 bases). CDR1 and CDR2 from the germline V gene are SNHLY and FYNNEI. The CDR3 length is 14 residues. The CDR3 region is CAGSSQGPNQPQHF. The DNA for the CDR3 is TGTGCCGGCAGCTCACAGGGACCCAATCAGCCCCAGCATTTT.

V is TRBV29-1 and J is TRBJ1-2, with TRBD1 as a possible D gene (6 bases). The V gene lost 2 bases and the J gene lost 7 bases, with 11 bases spanning the gap. Germline V CDR1 and CDR2: SQVTM, ANQGSEA. CDR3 length: 12 amino acids. Written as DNA, the CDR3 is TGCAGCGTTGAAACAGGGCTTGGTGGCTACACCTTC. Encoded protein: CSVETGLGGYTF.

This clonotype was seen at least ten times. At one boundary the junction diverges from the germline segment, which might be a read error. This CDR3 reads CASSITNSYEQYF. The DNA of the CDR3 is TGTGCTAGCAGTATAACTAATTCCTACGAGCAGTACTTC. This rearrangement joins TRBV7-7 to TRBJ2-7, with no clear D. This CDR3 has 13 amino acids. The germline CDR1 and CDR2 sequences are SSHAT and FNYEAQ (reference sequence).

This clonotype was detected ten times or more. CDR3 sequence reads: CATLAGGYNTEAFF. DNA for the CDR3: TGTGCCACCTTGGCAGGGGGCTACAACACTGAAGCTTTCTTT. This chain uses TRBV10-3 with TRBJ1-1, with 8 positions matching TRBD1. Germline values: CDR1 ENHRY, CDR2 SYGVKD. The CDR3 is 14 amino acids. The junction had 9 bases not matched to a gene; V was cut back by 10 bases and J by 2 bases.

The rearrangement uses TRBV5-1 and TRBJ2-7, with 9 bases fitting TRBD1. The germline V gene encodes CDR1 SGHRS and CDR2 YFSETQ. The J segment lost 0 bases and the V segment lost 4 bases, leaving 8 bases of the junction unmatched. This CDR3 region has 16 residues. The DNA of the CDR3 is TGCGCCAGCAGCGGGTCCGGGACAGGGAGCTCCTACGAGCAGTACTTC. Protein product: CASSGSGTGSSYEQYF.

The chain has TRBV7-1 and TRBJ1-6, with D perhaps matching TRBD1 (6 bases). TRBV7-1 is annotated as an ORF whose role is uncertain. V was shortened by 3 bases and J by 5 bases, with 20 bases between the two germline ends. The CDR3 consists of 18 residues. Here the CDR3 reads CASSSHDLQGIHNSPLHF. In nucleotides, the CDR3 is TGTGCCAGCAGCTCGCACGACCTACAGGGTATTCATAATTCACCCCTCCACTTT.

This clonotype has ten or more counts. V usage is TRBV12-3 or TRBV12-4 and J usage is TRBJ1-5; weak D call: TRBD1 (6 bases). This CDR3 contains 14 residues. The V end was cut by 4 bases, the J end by 10 bases, with 17 bases between. The CDR3 DNA reads TGTGCCAGCAGTTCGGTACAGGGCGTTCACCCCCAGCATTTT. Amino acid sequence: CASSSVQGVHPQHF.

This clonotype was counted a single time. This rearrangement joins TRBV15 to TRBJ1-4; D gene ambiguous. CDR3 length: 16 amino acids. The V end was cut by 1 base, the J end by 1 base, with 10 bases between. CDR1 LNHNV and CDR2 YYDKDF come from the germline V gene (reference sequence). The CDR3 reads CATSRGEGKTNEKLFF. The CDR3 coding sequence is TGTGCCACCAGCAGAGGGGAGGGCAAAACTAATGAAAAACTGTTTTTT.

This clonotype was recorded at least ten times. CDR3 residues: CASSEAVWVTGELFF. The CDR3 region has the DNA TGTGCCAGCAGTGAAGCGGTCTGGGTCACCGGGGAGCTGTTTTTT. This chain connects TRBV2 to TRBJ2-2; D ambiguous. CDR1 and CDR2 from the germline V gene are SNHLY and FYNNEI. The CDR3 runs to 15 residues. V lost 0 bases to trimming and J lost 4 bases, with 9 bases between them.

This clonotype was counted only a few times. J is TRBJ1-3 and V is TRBV5-4; D perhaps matches TRBD1 (5 bases). The V end was cut by 3 bases, the J end by 7 bases, with 8 bases between. Per the germline V gene, CDR1 is SGHNT and CDR2 is YYREEE (reference sequence). This CDR3 is built from 12 residues. The CDR3 loop is CASSWDGNTIYF. The DNA of the CDR3 is TGTGCCAGCAGCTGGGACGGGAACACCATATATTTT.

The V call is TRBV7-6, the J call TRBJ1-1; D ambiguous. Germline V lookup: CDR1 SGHVS, CDR2 FNYEAQ. V lost 6 bases and J lost 0, with 11 bases in between. CDR3 length: 14 amino acids. This chain's CDR3 is CASSFHTMNTEAFF. In DNA form, the CDR3 reads TGTGCCAGCAGTTTCCACACAATGAACACTGAAGCTTTCTTT.

This clonotype came up a few times. This chain joins TRBV12-3 or TRBV12-4 and TRBJ1-4, with a tentative D call TRBD1 (6 bases). The CDR3 has 13 amino acids. The V end lost 6 bases, the J end lost 8 bases, and 13 bases lay between the germline ends. The CDR3 DNA follows: TGTGCCAGCAGACCACAGGGAGAAGAAAAACTGTTTTTT. Amino acid sequence: CASRPQGEEKLFF.

The gene calls are TRBV28 and TRBJ1-5; D unresolved. The V end lost 2 bases, the J end lost 3 bases, and 11 bases lay between the germline ends. CDR1 is MDHEN, CDR2 SYDVKM, per germline. The CDR3 runs 15 residues. CDR3 residues: CASSLGTTNNQPQHF. The CDR3 nucleotides are TGTGCCAGCAGTTTAGGAACAACGAACAATCAGCCCCAGCATTTT.

The sample holds a few counts of this clonotype. This chain links TRBV5-1 with TRBJ1-2; D is unclear. V gave up 0 bases and J gave up 0 bases, with 9 bases separating them. The CDR3 runs 15 residues. The germline gives CDR1 SGHRS, CDR2 YFSETQ. CDR3 in amino acids: CASSLVPGSNYGYTF. Here the CDR3 DNA reads TGCGCCAGCAGCTTGGTCCCCGGGTCTAACTATGGCTACACCTTC. The variable domain in full, completed from reference TRBV5-1 and TRBJ1-2, reads KAGVTQTPRYLIKTRGQQVTLSCSPISGHRSVSWYQQTPGQGLQFLFEYFSETQRNKGNFPGRFSGRQFSNSRSEMNVSTLELGDSALYLCASSLVPGSNYGYTFGSGTRLTVV.

CDR3 in amino acids: CASTAEQGGQQYF. The CDR3 bases are TGTGCCAGCACTGCCGAACAGGGAGGTCAGCAGTACTTC. The rearrangement joins TRBV10-3 to TRBJ2-7; either TRBD1 or TRBD2 may supply D (6 bases each). Germline assignment: CDR1 ENHRY and CDR2 SYGVKD. The CDR3 totals 13 residues. The V end was cut by 10 bases, the J end by 8 bases, with 21 bases between.

This clonotype was counted ten times or more. The J gene is TRBJ1-5, the V gene TRBV2; no clear D. Trimming pared 2 bases from V and 7 bases from J, leaving 12 bases between. Germline values: CDR1 SNHLY, CDR2 FYNNEI. The CDR3 has 14 residues. The CDR3 DNA is TGTGCCAGCAGTGAATCCCAGACGTTACAGCCCCAGCATTTT. Protein sequence: CASSESQTLQPQHF.

The chain carries TRBV10-2 and TRBJ1-5; 9 nucleotides match TRBD1. From germline, CDR1 is WSHSY and CDR2 SAAADI. V was clipped by 6 bases and J by 0 bases; unmatched bases: 9. There are 17 residues in the CDR3. The CDR3 here is CASREQGAGVSNQPQHF. The CDR3, as DNA: TGCGCCAGCAGAGAACAGGGGGCCGGTGTTAGCAATCAGCCCCAGCATTTT.

This clonotype occurred once. V gene TRBV9 combines with J gene TRBJ1-6, with D possibly TRBD1 on 6 matching bases. This CDR3 is built from 15 residues. Germline lookup yields CDR1 SGDLS and CDR2 YYNGEE. V was shortened by 4 bases and J by 9 bases, with 17 bases between the two germline ends. CDR3 DNA sequence: TGTGCCAGCAGCCTGGGGGGGGCAAGTGGTTCACCCCTCCACTTT. Translating it yields CASSLGGASGSPLHF.

The chain combines TRBV2 with TRBJ1-4; 7 bases are shared with TRBD1. V was clipped by 4 bases and J by 4 bases; unmatched bases: 9. The CDR3 contains 16 residues. Germline-derived CDR1 and CDR2 are SNHLY and FYNNEI. The CDR3 DNA follows: TGTGCCAGCAGTGGAGGGACAGAACTTAATAATGAAAAACTGTTTTTT. It is translated as CASSGGTELNNEKLFF.

Worth noting for this clonotype: A much larger clone sits a single nucleotide away, making a read error possible. This chain uses TRBV15 with TRBJ1-1; no definite D call. The length of the CDR3 is 15 residues. Germline assignment: CDR1 LNHNV and CDR2 YYDKDF (reference sequence). Written as DNA, the CDR3 is TGTGCCGCCAGCAGAGATATGGCAGGGAACACTGAAGCTTTCTTT. It is translated as CAASRDMAGNTEAFF. Full variable domain (missing parts from reference TRBV15 and TRBJ1-1): DAMVIQNPRYQVTQFGKPVTLSCSQTLNHNVMYWYQQKSSQAPKLLFHYYDKDFNNEADTPDNFQSRRPNTSFCFLDIRSPGLGDTAMYLCAASRDMAGNTEAFFGQGTRLTVV.